Following are 21 T cell receptor beta chains from one sample sequenced in a study of tumor and adjacent non-tumor tissue in lung cancer. TCRbeta libraries were built with three rounds of nested PCR, modified from ARM-PCR. TCRdb re-derived calls from the multiplex PCR reads in MiXCR, one entry per CDR3 protein. The sample includes approximately 120,000 distinct CDR3 sequences, over 65% of them seen just once. The template was RNA from unsorted bulk tissue. Sample: lung tumor tissue. The receptor source for this set is a man aged 25-45 years with non-small cell lung cancer.

A remark on this clonotype: A much larger clone lies one base from this, so it may be a read error. The J gene is TRBJ2-7, the V gene TRBV12-3 or TRBV12-4; 12 bases align to TRBD2. Losses at the gene ends were 4 bases for V and 9 bases for J; bases not matched to a gene: 4. The CDR3 is 13 amino acids. CDR3 DNA: TGTGCCAGCAGTTGGGGACTAGCGGGCGGGCAGTACTTC. Translated, it gives CASSWGLAGGQYF.

Comment on this clonotype: Likely a read error: the CDR3 ends without its conserved phenylalanine or tryptophan. This chain joins TRBV4-3 and TRBJ1-2; perhaps TRBD1 as D (6 bases). The CDR3 spans 15 residues. V dropped 0 bases and J dropped 4 bases, with 12 bases sitting between them. Germline values: CDR1 LGHNA, CDR2 YSLEER. The CDR3 is CASSQDRGASYGYTS. In DNA form, the CDR3 reads TGCGCCAGCAGCCAAGATAGGGGGGCCAGCTATGGCTACACCTCC.

This clonotype was seen more than once but under ten times. The junction and the germline gene differ at one end; a read error may be behind it. The V and J genes are TRBV4-2 and TRBJ2-5; D is possibly TRBD2 (5 bases). Germline CDR1 reads LGHNA; CDR2 reads YNFKEQ. CDR3 length: 13 residues. This chain's CDR3 is CASNQGRLETQYF. CDR3 sequence (DNA): TGTGCCAGCAACCAAGGGAGATTGGAGACCCAGTACTTC.

Notes on this clonotype: A read error is possible here, since a much larger clone lies one base away. V is TRBV20-1 and J is TRBJ1-1; D gene unclear. Germline V CDR1 and CDR2: DFQATT, SNEGSKA (reference sequence). The V gene lost 4 bases and the J gene lost 5 bases, with 20 bases spanning the gap. The CDR3 spans 15 residues. CDR3 DNA: TGCAGTGCTAAGTCCCTAGAGCACGGGGAGACTGAAGCTTTCTTT. Its translation is CSAKSLEHGETEAFF.

This clonotype came up a few times. The genes are TRBV4-2 and TRBJ2-1, with 9 bases aligning to TRBD1. Per the germline V gene, CDR1 is LGHNA and CDR2 is YNFKEQ. The CDR3 consists of 15 residues. V lost 0 bases to trimming and J lost 8 bases; unmatched junction nucleotides: 5. Here the CDR3 DNA reads TGTGCCAGCAGCCAAGAACAGGGGGCGTGGGATGAGCAGTTCTTC. As protein: CASSQEQGAWDEQFF.

This clonotype appeared a few times. The rearrangement uses TRBV28 and TRBJ2-7; maybe TRBD1 (5 bases). This CDR3 is 16 amino acids long. CDR1 and CDR2 from the germline V gene are MDHEN and SYDVKM. V was trimmed by 0 bases and J by 0 bases, leaving 12 bases between them. CDR3 DNA: TGTGCCAGCAGTTTATGCGAACAGGCACTCTCCTACGAGCAGTACTTC. Translation gives CASSLCEQALSYEQYF.

This clonotype was detected a few times. Given a much more abundant clone one base away, this may be a read error. The rearrangement links TRBV11-3 to TRBJ2-7; D not resolved. The CDR3 runs 15 residues. Germline V gene sequence: CDR1 SGHNT, CDR2 YENEEA. CDR3 amino acids: CASSFRAAATYERYF. CDR3 nucleotides: TGTGCCAGCAGTTTCCGGGCGGCAGCCACCTACGAGCGGTACTTC. Filled out from reference TRBV11-3 and TRBJ2-7, the complete variable domain reads EAGVVQSPRYKIIEKKQPVAFWCNPISGHNTLYWYLQNLGQGPELLIRYENEEAVDDSQLPKDRFSAERLKGVDSTLKIQPAELGDSAVYLCASSFRAAATYERYFGPGTRLTVT.

The chain is built from TRBV20-1 and TRBJ2-5; D is perhaps TRBD1 (6 bases). The CDR3 totals 15 residues. Germline assignment: CDR1 DFQATT and CDR2 SNEGSKA (reference sequence). V was trimmed by 5 bases and J by 5 bases, leaving 21 bases between them. The CDR3 region is CSAESLTGSVETQYF. For the CDR3, the DNA is TGCAGTGCTGAGAGTCTCACAGGGTCAGTGGAGACCCAGTACTTC.

This clonotype showed up just once. V is TRBV6-5 and J is TRBJ2-7, with D unclear. Trimming took 0 bases from V and 7 from J, leaving 16 bases between them. The germline V gene has CDR1 MNHEY and CDR2 SVGAGI. CDR3 size: 15 residues. CDR3 loop: CASSYSSETPEEQYF. In DNA, the CDR3 is TGTGCCAGCAGTTACTCAAGCGAGACGCCTGAGGAGCAGTACTTC.

The CDR3, as DNA: TGTGCCAGCAGCTGGTCTCTGGAGGAAAAACTGTTTTTT. Translated: CASSWSLEEKLFF. The rearrangement links TRBV7-9 to TRBJ1-4, with no clear D. CDR3 length: 13 amino acids. Germline loops: CDR1 SEHNR, CDR2 FQNEAQ (reference sequence). The V end was cut by 4 bases, the J end by 8 bases, with 11 bases between.

About this clonotype: This sequence may be a read error, since a much larger clone differs from it by one base. Because the CDR3 is missing its conserved closing phenylalanine or tryptophan, this is likely a read error. This chain connects TRBV4-3 to TRBJ1-2; D is ambiguous. Trimming cost V 0 bases and J 4 bases, with 9 bases left between them. This CDR3 has 14 amino acids. The V gene's germline CDR1 is LGHNA and CDR2 YSLEER. CDR3 bases: TGCGCCAGCAGCCAAGATCGGGCAGTCTATGGCTACACCTTA. Translating gives CASSQDRAVYGYTL.

This clonotype was counted ten times or more. V is TRBV20-1 and J is TRBJ1-4, with 7 positions matching TRBD1. From germline, CDR1 is DFQATT and CDR2 SNEGSKA (reference sequence). CDR3 length: 13 residues. Germline trimming cut 6 bases from V and 3 bases from J; bases unmatched to any gene: 4. The CDR3 bases are TGCAGTGCAGGGGGCAGCGCTAATGAAAAACTGTTTTTT. Translating it yields CSAGGSANEKLFF.

The chain recombines TRBV4-2 with TRBJ2-5; 10 bases are shared with TRBD2. The trim removed 0 bases at V and 11 bases at J, leaving 15 bases unmatched. The CDR3 consists of 17 residues. CDR1 is LGHNA, CDR2 YNFKEQ, per germline. DNA of the CDR3: TGTGCCAGCAGCCAAGATGATGGACTAGCGGACCAAGAGGCTCAGTACTTC. Protein product: CASSQDDGLADQEAQYF.

The sample holds a few counts of this clonotype. A much bigger clone sits one base away, suggesting this may be a read error. A read error is likely, as this CDR3 ends without the conserved phenylalanine or tryptophan. V is TRBV20-1 and J is TRBJ2-3; D perhaps matches TRBD1 (5 bases). This CDR3 has 14 residues. The germline V gene has CDR1 DFQATT and CDR2 SNEGSKA (reference sequence). V was pared by 0 bases and J by 4 bases, with 11 bases between. The CDR3 protein is CSARDPSRADTQYL. In nucleotides, the CDR3 is TGCAGTGCTAGAGATCCATCCAGGGCAGATACGCAGTATTTA.

This clonotype was seen many times. This chain connects TRBV29-1 to TRBJ2-7; possibly TRBD1 for D (5 bases). V lost 7 bases to trimming and J lost 2 bases, with 15 bases between them. This CDR3 is 13 amino acids long. Germline V gene lookup returns CDR1 SQVTM and CDR2 ANQGSEA. As DNA, the CDR3 is TGCAGCGCGATGACGGACACAGCCTACGAGCAGTACTTC. It is translated as CSAMTDTAYEQYF.

A word on this clonotype: At one boundary the junction diverges from the germline segment, which might be a read error. V is TRBV11-2 and J is TRBJ1-4, with D uncertain. CDR1 is SGHAT and CDR2 is FQNNGV in the germline V gene. The CDR3 is made up of 12 amino acids. The CDR3 DNA sequence: TGTGCCAGGAGCTTAGATGTGGGGAAACTGTTTTTT. It yields the protein CARSLDVGKLFF.

The gene calls are TRBV11-2 and TRBJ2-7, with a weak D call TRBD2 (5 bases). Germline CDR1 reads SGHAT; CDR2 reads FQNNGV. V lost 7 bases to trimming and J lost 7 bases, with 23 bases between them. The CDR3 loop spans 15 amino acids. CDR3 DNA sequence: TGTGCCAGCAATTCCCCAGGACTCACTCGGTGGGAGCAGTACTTC. It encodes CASNSPGLTRWEQYF.

This rearrangement joins TRBV20-1 to TRBJ2-2; the D is unclear. The germline V gene encodes CDR1 DFQATT and CDR2 SNEGSKA (reference sequence). V was pared by 2 bases and J by 5 bases, with 9 bases between. The CDR3 length is 13 residues. This chain's CDR3 is CSARSCLTGELFF. CDR3 coding DNA: TGCAGTGCTAGATCATGCCTTACCGGGGAGCTGTTTTTT.

The V and J genes are TRBV6-2 or TRBV6-3 and TRBJ2-5; D tentatively reads TRBD1 or TRBD2 (6 bases each). V was clipped by 7 bases and J by 7 bases, with 19 bases between them. Germline CDR1 is MNHEY and CDR2 is SVGEGT. This CDR3 is built from 14 residues. In DNA, the CDR3 is TGTGCCAGCACTATTGGGGCCGGGGGCGGGACCCAGTACTTC. This encodes CASTIGAGGGTQYF.

As to this clonotype: This sequence may be a read error, since a much larger clone differs from it by one base. This chain connects TRBV6-6 to TRBJ2-6; D is possibly TRBD1 (5 bases). Looked up from germline, CDR1 is MNHNY and CDR2 is SVGAGI (reference sequence). The CDR3 has 15 residues. CDR3 residues: CASRGTGSGTNVLTF. The CDR3 coding sequence is TGTGCCAGCAGGGGAACAGGATCTGGGACCAACGTCCTGACTTTC.

A remark on this clonotype: This could be a read error, since a much larger clone is one nucleotide away. The J gene is TRBJ1-4, the V gene TRBV11-2, with TRBD1 identical over 9 bases. The CDR3 has 16 residues. CDR1 SGHAT and CDR2 FQNNGV come from the germline V gene. The CDR3 sequence is CASGLRLTGGSEKLFF. The DNA of the CDR3 is TGTGCCAGCGGCTTAAGATTGACAGGGGGTAGTGAAAAACTGTTTTTT.